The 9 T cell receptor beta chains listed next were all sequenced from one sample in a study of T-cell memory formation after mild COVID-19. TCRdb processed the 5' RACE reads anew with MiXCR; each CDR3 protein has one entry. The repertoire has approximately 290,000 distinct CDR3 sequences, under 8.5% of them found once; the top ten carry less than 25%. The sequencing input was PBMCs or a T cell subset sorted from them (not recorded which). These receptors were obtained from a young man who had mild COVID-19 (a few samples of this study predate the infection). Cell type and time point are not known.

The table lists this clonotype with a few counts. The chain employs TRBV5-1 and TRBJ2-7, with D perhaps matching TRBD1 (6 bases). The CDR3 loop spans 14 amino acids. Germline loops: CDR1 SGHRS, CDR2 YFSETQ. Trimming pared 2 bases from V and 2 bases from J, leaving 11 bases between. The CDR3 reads CASSFGRGPYEQYF. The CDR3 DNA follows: TGCGCCAGCAGCTTCGGCAGGGGCCCCTACGAGCAGTACTTC.

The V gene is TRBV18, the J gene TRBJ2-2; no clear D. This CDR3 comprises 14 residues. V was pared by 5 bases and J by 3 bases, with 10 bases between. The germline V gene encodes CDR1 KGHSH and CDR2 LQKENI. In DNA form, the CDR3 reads TGTGCCAGCTCAGTAGGGTTGGACACCGGGGAGCTGTTTTTT. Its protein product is CASSVGLDTGELFF.

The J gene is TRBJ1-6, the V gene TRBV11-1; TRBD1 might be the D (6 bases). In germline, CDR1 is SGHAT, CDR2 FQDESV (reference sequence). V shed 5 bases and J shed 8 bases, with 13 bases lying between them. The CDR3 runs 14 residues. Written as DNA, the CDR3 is TGTGCCAGCAGCCGGGGGCAGGGACATTCACCCCTCCACTTT. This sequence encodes CASSRGQGHSPLHF.

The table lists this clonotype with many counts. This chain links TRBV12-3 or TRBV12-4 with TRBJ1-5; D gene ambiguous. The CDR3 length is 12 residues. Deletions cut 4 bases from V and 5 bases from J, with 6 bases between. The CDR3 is CASSWPDQPQHF. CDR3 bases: TGTGCCAGCAGTTGGCCGGATCAGCCCCAGCATTTT.

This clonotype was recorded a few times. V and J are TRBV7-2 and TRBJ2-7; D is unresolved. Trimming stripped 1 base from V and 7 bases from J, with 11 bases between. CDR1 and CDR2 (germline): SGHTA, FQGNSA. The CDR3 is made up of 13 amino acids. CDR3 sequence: CASSLDRQREQYF. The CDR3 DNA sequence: TGTGCCAGCAGCTTAGATCGGCAACGGGAGCAGTACTTC.

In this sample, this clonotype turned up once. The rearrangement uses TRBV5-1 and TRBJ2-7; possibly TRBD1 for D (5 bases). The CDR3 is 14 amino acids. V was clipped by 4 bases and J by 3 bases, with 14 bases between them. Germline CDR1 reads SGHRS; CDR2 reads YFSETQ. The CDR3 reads CASSPDRFGYEQYF. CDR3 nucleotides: TGCGCCAGCAGCCCCGACAGATTTGGCTACGAGCAGTACTTC. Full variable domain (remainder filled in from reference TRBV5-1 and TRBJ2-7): KAGVTQTPRYLIKTRGQQVTLSCSPISGHRSVSWYQQTPGQGLQFLFEYFSETQRNKGNFPGRFSGRQFSNSRSEMNVSTLELGDSALYLCASSPDRFGYEQYFGPGTRLTVT.

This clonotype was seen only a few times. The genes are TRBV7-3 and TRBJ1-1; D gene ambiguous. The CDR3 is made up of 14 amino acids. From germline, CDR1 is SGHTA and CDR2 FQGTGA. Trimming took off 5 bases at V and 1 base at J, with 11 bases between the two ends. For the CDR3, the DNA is TGTGCCAGCAGCCCAGACAAGTCGAACACTGAAGCTTTCTTT. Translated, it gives CASSPDKSNTEAFF.

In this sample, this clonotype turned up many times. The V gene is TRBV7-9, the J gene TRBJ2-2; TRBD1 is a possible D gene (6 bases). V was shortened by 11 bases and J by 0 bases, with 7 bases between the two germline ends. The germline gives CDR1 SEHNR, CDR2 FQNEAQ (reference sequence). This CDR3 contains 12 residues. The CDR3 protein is CAGQPNTGELFF. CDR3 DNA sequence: TGTGCCGGACAGCCGAACACCGGGGAGCTGTTTTTT. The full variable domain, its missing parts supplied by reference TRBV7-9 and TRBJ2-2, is DTGVSQNPRHKITKRGQNVTFRCDPISEHNRLYWYRQTLGQGPEFLTYFQNEAQLEKSRLLSDRFSAERPKGSFSTLEIQRTEQGDSAMYLCAGQPNTGELFFGEGSRLTVL.

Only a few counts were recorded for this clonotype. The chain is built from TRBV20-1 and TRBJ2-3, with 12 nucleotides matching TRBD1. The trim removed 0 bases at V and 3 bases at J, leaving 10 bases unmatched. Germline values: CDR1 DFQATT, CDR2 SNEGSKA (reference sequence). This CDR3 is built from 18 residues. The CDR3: CSARDPGQGAFMTDTQYF. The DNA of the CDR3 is TGCAGTGCTAGAGATCCGGGACAGGGGGCTTTTATGACAGATACGCAGTATTTT.